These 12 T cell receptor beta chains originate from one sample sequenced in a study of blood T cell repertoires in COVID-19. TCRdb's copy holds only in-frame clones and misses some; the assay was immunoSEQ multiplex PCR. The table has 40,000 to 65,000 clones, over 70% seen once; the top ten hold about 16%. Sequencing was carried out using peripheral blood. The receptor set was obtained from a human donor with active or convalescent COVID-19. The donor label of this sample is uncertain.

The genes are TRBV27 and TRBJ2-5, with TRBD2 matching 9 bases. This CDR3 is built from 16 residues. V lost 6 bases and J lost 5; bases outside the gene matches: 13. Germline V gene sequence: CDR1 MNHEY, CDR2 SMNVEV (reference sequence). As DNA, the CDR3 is TGTGCCAGCAGGCCTTATAGCGGGAGAGGGGGGGAGACCCAGTACTTC. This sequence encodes CASRPYSGRGGETQYF.

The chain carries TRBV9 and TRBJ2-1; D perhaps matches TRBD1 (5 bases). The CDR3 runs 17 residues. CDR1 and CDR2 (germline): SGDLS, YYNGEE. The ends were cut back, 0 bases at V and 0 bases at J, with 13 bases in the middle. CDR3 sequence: CASSVDKGLSSYNEQFF. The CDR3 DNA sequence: TGTGCCAGCAGCGTAGATAAGGGGCTCAGCTCCTACAATGAGCAGTTCTTC.

CDR3 amino acids: CASSLADGLAVYNEQFF. CDR3 nucleotide sequence: TGTGCCAGCAGCTTAGCCGACGGACTAGCGGTCTACAATGAGCAGTTCTTC. V is TRBV7-8 and J is TRBJ2-1; TRBD2 matches at 10 bases. V dropped 0 bases and J dropped 3; count of bases not matched to a gene: 5. This CDR3 has 17 amino acids. The germline gives CDR1 SGHVS, CDR2 FQNEAQ.

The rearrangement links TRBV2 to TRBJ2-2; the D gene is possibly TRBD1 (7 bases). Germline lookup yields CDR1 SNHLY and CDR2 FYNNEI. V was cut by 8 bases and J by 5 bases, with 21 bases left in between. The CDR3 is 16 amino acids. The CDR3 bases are TGTGCCAGCTATGTGACAGGGAGAGGGGGGACCGGGGAGCTGTTTTTT. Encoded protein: CASYVTGRGGTGELFF.

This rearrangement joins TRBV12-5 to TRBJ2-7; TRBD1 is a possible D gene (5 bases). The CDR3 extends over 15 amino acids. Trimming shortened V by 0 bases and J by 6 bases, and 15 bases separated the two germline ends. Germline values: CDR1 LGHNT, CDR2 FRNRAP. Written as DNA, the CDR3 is TGTGCTAGTGGTTTGGTGGTTCAGGGCTACGGCGAGCAGTACTTC. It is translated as CASGLVVQGYGEQYF.

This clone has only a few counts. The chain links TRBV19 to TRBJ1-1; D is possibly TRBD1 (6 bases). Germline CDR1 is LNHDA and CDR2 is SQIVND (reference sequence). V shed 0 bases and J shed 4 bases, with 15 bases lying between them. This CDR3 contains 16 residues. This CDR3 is CASSIDTYREGTEAFF. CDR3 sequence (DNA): TGTGCCAGTAGTATAGATACCTACAGGGAGGGCACTGAAGCTTTCTTT. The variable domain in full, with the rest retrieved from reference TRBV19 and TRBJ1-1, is DGGITQSPKYLFRKEGQNVTLSCEQNLNHDAMYWYRQDPGQGLRLIYYSQIVNDFQKGDIAEGYSVSREKKESFPLTVTSAQKNPTAFYLCASSIDTYREGTEAFFGQGTRLTVV.

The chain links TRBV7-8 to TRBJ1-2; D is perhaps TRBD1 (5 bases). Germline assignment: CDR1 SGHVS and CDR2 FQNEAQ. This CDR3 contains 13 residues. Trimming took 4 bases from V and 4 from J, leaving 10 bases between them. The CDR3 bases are TGTGCCAGCAGCTGGGGCCCTCTCTATGGCTACACCTTC. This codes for CASSWGPLYGYTF.

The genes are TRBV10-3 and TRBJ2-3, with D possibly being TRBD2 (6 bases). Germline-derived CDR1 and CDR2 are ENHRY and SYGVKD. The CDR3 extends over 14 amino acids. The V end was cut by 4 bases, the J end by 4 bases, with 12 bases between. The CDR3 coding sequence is TGTGCCATCAGTGCCGGGACTCCCCCAGATACGCAGTATTTT. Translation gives CAISAGTPPDTQYF.

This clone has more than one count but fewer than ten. The CDR3 region is CASSLTGREKLFF. CDR3 in DNA: TGCGCCAGCAGCTTGACAGGGCGTGAAAAACTGTTTTTT. The chain employs TRBV5-1 and TRBJ1-4, with D maybe TRBD1 (6 bases). This CDR3 region has 13 residues. Trimming removed 1 base at V and 7 bases at J, with 8 bases between. The germline V gene has CDR1 SGHRS and CDR2 YFSETQ.

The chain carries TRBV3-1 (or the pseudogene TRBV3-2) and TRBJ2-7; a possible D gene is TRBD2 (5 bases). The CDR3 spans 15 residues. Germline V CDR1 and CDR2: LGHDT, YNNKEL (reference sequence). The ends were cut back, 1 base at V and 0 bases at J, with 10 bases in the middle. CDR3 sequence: CASSQVDFHSYEQYF. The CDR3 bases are TGTGCCAGCAGCCAAGTGGACTTCCACTCCTACGAGCAGTACTTC.

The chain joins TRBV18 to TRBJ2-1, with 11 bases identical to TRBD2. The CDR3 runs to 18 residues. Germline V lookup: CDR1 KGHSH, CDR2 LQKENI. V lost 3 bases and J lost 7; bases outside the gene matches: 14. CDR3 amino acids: CASSPLAGGSDRTNEQFF. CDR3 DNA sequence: TGTGCCAGCTCACCCTTAGCGGGAGGGAGTGATCGGACGAATGAGCAGTTCTTC.

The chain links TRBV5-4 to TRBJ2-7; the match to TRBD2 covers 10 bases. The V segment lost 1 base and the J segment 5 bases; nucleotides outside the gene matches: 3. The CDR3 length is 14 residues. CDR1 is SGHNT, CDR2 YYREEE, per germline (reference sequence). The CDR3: CASSLQREGDEQYF. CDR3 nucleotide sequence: TGTGCCAGCAGCTTGCAGCGGGAGGGCGACGAGCAGTACTTC.